The TCR beta chain described here comes from a study of blood T cell repertoires in COVID-19. This clone was recorded once. V was pared by 6 bases and J by 0 bases, with 12 bases between. CDR3 length: 14 residues. CDR1 and CDR2 (germline): ENHRY, SYGVKD. Repertoires were generated with immunoSEQ multiplex PCR, while TCRdb's copy carries only in-frame clones and drops some. The sample shows around 230,000 clones, over 75% of them seen only once. In Seattle, patients joined the study during active infection and were tracked longitudinally. This chain joins TRBV10-3 and TRBJ2-7, with D possibly matching TRBD2 (5 bases). Input material: peripheral blood. This TCR was sampled from a man over 45 with COVID-19, enrolled during active disease. CDR3 protein: CAIRAGSSSYEQYF. In nucleotides, the CDR3 is TGTGCCATCAGGGCGGGCAGTAGCTCCTACGAGCAGTACTTC.